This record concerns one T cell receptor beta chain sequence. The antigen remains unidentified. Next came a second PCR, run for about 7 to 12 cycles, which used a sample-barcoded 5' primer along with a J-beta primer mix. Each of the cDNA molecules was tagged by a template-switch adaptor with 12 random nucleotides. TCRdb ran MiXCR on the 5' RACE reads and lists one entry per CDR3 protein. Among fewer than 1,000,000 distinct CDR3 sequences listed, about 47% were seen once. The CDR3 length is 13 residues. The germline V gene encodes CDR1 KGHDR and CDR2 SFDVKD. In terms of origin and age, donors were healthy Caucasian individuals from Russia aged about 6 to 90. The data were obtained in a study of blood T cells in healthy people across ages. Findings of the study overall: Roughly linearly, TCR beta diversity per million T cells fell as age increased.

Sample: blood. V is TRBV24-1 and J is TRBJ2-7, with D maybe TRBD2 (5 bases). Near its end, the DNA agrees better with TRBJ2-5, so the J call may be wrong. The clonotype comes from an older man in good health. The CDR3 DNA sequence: TGTGCCACCAGTATCGGGATTGGAGAGACCCAGTACTTC. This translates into CATSIGIGETQYF.